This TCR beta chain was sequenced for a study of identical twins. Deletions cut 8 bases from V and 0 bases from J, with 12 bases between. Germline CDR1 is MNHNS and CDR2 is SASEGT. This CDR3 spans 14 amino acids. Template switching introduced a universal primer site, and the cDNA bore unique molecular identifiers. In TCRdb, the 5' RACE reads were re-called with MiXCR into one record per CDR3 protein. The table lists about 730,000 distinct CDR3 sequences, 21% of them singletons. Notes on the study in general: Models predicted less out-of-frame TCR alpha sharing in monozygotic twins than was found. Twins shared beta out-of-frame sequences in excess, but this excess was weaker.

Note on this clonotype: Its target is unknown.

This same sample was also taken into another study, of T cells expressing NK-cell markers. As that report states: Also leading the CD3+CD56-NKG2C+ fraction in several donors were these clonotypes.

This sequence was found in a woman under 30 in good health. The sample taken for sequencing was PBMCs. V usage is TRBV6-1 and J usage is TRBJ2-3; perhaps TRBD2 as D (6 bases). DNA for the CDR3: TGTGCCAGCGGTATCGGGACTAGCACAGATACGCAGTATTTT. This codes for CASGIGTSTDTQYF.